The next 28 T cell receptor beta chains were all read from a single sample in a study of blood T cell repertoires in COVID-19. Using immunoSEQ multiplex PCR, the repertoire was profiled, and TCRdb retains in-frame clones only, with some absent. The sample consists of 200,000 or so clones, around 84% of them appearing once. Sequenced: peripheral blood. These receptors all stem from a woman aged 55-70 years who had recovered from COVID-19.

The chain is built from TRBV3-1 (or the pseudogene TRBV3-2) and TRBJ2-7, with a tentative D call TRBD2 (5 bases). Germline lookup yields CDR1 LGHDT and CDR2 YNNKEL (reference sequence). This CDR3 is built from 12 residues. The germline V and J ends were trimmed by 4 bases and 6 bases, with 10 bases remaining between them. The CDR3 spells CASSRREREQYF. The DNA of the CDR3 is TGTGCCAGCAGCCGCCGGGAACGCGAGCAGTACTTC.

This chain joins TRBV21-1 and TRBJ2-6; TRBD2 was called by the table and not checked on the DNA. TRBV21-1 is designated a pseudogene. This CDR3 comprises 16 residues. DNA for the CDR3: TGTGCCAGCAATATGGGGGGGCAGCCTGGGGCCAACGTCCTGACTTTC. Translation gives CASNMGGQPGANVLTF.

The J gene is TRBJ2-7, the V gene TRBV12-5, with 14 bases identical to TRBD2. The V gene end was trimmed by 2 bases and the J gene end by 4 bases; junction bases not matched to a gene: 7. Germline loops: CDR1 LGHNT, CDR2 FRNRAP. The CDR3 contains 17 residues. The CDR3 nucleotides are TGTGCTAGTGGTTTGACAACCCGGACTAGCGGGGGGTACGAGCAGTACTTC. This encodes CASGLTTRTSGGYEQYF.

The CDR3 nucleotides are TGTGCCAGCAGCTTGAGGCGGGAGCGGGCTACATTCCAAGAGACCCAGTACTTC. Translated, it gives CASSLRRERATFQETQYF. The chain combines TRBV5-4 with TRBJ2-5, with 7 bases identical to TRBD2. Germline loops: CDR1 SGHNT, CDR2 YYREEE (reference sequence). The CDR3 runs 18 residues. V gave up 1 base and J gave up 1 base; unmatched junction bases: 13.

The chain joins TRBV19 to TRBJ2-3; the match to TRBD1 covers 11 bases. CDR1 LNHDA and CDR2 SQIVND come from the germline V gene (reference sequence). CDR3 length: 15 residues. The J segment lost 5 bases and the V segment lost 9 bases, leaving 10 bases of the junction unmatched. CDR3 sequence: CASTSKGTGGDTQYF. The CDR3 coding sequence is TGTGCCAGCACAAGCAAGGGGACAGGGGGAGATACGCAGTATTTT. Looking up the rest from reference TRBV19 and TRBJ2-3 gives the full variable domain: DGGITQSPKYLFRKEGQNVTLSCEQNLNHDAMYWYRQDPGQGLRLIYYSQIVNDFQKGDIAEGYSVSREKKESFPLTVTSAQKNPTAFYLCASTSKGTGGDTQYFGPGTRLTVL.

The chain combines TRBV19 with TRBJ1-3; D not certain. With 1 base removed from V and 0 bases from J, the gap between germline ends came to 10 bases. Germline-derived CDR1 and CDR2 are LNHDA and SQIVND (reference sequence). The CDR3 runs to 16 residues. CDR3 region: CASSIVQRYSGNTIYF. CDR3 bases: TGTGCCAGTAGTATAGTTCAGCGCTACTCTGGAAACACCATATATTTT.

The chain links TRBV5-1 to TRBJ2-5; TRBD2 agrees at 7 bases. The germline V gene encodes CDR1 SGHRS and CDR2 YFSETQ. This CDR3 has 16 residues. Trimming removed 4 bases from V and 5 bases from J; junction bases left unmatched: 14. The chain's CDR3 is CASSVRTSGPRETQYF. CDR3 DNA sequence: TGCGCCAGCAGCGTACGGACTAGTGGTCCGAGGGAGACCCAGTACTTC.

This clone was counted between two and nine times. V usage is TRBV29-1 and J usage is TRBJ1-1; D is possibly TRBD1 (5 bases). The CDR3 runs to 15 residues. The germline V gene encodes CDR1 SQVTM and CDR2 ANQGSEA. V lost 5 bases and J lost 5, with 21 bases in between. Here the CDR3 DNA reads TGCAGCGTTTCCGATGGACTTTTTGGGGGGACTGAAGCTTTCTTT. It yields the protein CSVSDGLFGGTEAFF.

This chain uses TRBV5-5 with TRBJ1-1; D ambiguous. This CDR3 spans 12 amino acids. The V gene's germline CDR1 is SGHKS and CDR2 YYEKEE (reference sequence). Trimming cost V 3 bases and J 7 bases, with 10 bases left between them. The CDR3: CASSSTGNEAFF. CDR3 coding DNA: TGTGCCAGCAGCTCGACGGGGAATGAAGCTTTCTTT.

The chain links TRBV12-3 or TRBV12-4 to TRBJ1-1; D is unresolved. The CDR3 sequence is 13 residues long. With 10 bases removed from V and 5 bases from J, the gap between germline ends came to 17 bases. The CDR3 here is CAILGVARTEAFF. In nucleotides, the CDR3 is TGTGCCATCCTTGGAGTGGCTCGAACTGAAGCTTTCTTT.

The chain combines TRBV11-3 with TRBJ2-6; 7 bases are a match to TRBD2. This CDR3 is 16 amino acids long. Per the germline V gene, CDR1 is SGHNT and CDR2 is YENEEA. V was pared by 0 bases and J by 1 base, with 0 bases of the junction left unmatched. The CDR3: CASSLDSGSGANVLTF. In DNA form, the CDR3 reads TGTGCCAGCAGCTTAGATAGCGGGTCTGGGGCCAACGTCCTGACTTTC.

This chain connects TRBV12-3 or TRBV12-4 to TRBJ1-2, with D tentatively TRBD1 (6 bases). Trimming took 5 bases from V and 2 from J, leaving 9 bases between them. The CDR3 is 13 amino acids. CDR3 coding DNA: TGTGCCAGCAGTCCCCAGGGGAACTATGGCTACACCTTC. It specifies CASSPQGNYGYTF.

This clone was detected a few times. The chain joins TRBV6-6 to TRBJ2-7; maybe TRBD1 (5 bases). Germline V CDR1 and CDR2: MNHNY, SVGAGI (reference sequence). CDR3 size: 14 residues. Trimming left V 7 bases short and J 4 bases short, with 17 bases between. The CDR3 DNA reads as TGTGCCAGCAATATACGAGGCAAGGGGTACGAGCAGTACTTC. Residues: CASNIRGKGYEQYF.

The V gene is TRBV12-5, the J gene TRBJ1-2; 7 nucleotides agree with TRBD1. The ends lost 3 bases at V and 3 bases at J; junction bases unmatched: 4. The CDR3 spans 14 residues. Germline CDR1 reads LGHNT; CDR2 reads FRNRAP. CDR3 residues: CASGFQGGDYGYTF. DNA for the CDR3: TGTGCTAGTGGTTTCCAGGGGGGCGACTATGGCTACACCTTC. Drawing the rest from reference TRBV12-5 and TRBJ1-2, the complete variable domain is DARVTQTPRHKVTEMGQEVTMRCQPILGHNTVFWYRQTMMQGLELLAYFRNRAPLDDSGMPKDRFSAEMPDATLATLKIQPSEPRDSAVYFCASGFQGGDYGYTFGSGTRLTVV.

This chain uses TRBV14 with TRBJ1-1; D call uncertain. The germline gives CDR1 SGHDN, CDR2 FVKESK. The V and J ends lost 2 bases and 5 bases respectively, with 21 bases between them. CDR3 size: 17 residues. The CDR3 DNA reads TGTGCCAGCAGCCAAATAAAAGGACCACGGAGGAGTACTGAAGCTTTCTTT. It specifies CASSQIKGPRRSTEAFF.

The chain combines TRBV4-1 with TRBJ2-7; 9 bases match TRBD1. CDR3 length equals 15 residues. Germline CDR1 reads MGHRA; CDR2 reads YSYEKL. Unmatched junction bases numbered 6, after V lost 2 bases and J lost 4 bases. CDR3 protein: CASSQPRDREYEQYF. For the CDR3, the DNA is TGCGCCAGCAGCCAACCCCGGGACAGGGAGTACGAGCAGTACTTC.

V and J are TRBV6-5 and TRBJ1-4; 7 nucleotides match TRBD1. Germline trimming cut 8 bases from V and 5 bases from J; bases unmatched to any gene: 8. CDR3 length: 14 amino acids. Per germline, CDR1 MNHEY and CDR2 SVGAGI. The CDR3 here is CASAETGLNEKLFF. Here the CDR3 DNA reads TGTGCCAGCGCAGAGACAGGGCTCAATGAAAAACTGTTTTTT.

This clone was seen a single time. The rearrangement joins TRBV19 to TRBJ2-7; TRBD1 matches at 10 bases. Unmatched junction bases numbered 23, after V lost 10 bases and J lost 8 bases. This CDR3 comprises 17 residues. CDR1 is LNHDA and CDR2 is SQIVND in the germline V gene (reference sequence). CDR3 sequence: CATPRGQGSRPGGQQYF. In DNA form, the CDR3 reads TGTGCCACCCCCCGGGGACAGGGGTCCCGACCGGGCGGTCAGCAGTACTTC.

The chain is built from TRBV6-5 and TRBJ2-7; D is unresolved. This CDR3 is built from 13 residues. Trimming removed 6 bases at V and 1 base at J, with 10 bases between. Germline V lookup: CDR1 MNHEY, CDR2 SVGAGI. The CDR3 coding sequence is TGTGCCAGCAGACCACCAGGTTCCTACGAGCAGTACTTC. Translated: CASRPPGSYEQYF.

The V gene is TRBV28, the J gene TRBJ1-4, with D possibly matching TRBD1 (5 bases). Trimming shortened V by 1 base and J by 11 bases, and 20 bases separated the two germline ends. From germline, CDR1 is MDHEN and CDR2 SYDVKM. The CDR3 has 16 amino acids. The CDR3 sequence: CASSLLADRLMNKLFF. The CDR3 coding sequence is TGTGCCAGCAGTTTATTGGCCGACAGATTAATGAATAAACTGTTTTTT.

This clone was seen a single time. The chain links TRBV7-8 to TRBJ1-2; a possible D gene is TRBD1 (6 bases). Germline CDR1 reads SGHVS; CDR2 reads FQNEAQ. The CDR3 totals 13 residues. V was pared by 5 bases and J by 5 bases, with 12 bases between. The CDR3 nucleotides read TGTGCCAGCAGCCCGAGGACAGAATATGGCTACACCTTC. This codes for CASSPRTEYGYTF.

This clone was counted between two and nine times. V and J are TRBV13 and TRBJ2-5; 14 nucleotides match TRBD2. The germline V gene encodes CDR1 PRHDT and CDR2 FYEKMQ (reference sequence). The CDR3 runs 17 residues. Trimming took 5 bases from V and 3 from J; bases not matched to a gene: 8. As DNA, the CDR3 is TGTGCCAGCAGCCCGGGACTAGCGGGGGTGGAGGAAGAGACCCAGTACTTC. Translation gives CASSPGLAGVEEETQYF. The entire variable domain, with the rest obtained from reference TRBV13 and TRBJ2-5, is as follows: AAGVIQSPRHLIKEKRETATLKCYPIPRHDTVYWYQQGPGQDPQFLISFYEKMQSDKGSIPDRFSAQQFSDYHSELNMSSLELGDSALYFCASSPGLAGVEEETQYFGPGTRLLVL.

CDR3 sequence: CASSDPRGNSGNTIYF. The CDR3 coding sequence is TGTGCCAGCAGTGACCCAAGGGGGAACTCTGGAAACACCATATATTTT. The gene calls are TRBV6-4 and TRBJ1-3; a weak D match, TRBD1 (6 bases). This CDR3 contains 16 residues. Per the germline V gene, CDR1 is MRHNA and CDR2 is SNTAGT. The V and J ends lost 2 bases and 0 bases respectively, with 11 bases between them.

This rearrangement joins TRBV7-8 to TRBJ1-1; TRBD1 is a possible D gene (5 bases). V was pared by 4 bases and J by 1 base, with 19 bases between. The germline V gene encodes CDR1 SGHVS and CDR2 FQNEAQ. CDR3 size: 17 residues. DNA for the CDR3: TGTGCCAGCAGCTCCGGGCGAGGGCGGGGCAGGAACACTGAAGCTTTCTTT. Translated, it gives CASSSGRGRGRNTEAFF.

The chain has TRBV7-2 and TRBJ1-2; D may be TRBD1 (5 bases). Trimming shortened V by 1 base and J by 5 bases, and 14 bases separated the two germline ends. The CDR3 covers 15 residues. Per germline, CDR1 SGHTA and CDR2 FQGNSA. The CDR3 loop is CASSLGQGGRYGYTF. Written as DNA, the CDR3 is TGTGCCAGCAGCTTAGGTCAGGGAGGGAGATATGGCTACACCTTC.

The chain's CDR3 is CAWSVFIRRMNTEAFF. As DNA, the CDR3 is TGTGCCTGGAGTGTTTTTATTAGGAGAATGAACACTGAAGCTTTCTTT. This chain uses TRBV30 with TRBJ1-1, with D hard to call. From germline, CDR1 is GTSNPN and CDR2 SVGIG (reference sequence). Trimming removed 0 bases from V and 0 bases from J, with 14 bases in between. CDR3 length equals 16 residues.

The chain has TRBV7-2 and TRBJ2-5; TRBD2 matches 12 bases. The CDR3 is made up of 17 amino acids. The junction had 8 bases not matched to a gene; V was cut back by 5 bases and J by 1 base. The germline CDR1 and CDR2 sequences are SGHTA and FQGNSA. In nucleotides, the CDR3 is TGTGCCAGCAGCCCCTCTAGCGGGGGGGCTTCCCAAGAGACCCAGTACTTC. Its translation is CASSPSSGGASQETQYF.

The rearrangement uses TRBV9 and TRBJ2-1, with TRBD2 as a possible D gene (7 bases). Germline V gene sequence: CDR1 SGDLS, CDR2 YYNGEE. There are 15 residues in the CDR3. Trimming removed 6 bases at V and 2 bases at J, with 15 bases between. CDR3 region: CASTMRGGPYNEQFF. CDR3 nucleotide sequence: TGTGCCAGCACCATGAGGGGGGGCCCCTACAATGAGCAGTTCTTC.